Described below is a single TCR beta chain sequence and its context. Its target is unknown. Sorted cells reached over 95% purity in every population. Sequenced material consisted of expressed TCRB transcripts (all of the isolated RNA was reverse transcribed). Clones were read by immunoSEQ multiplex PCR, and TCRdb kept only the in-frame ones, dropping some. The repertoire has approximately 140,000 clones, roughly 53% of them found once; the top ten carry roughly 0.43%. The data belong to a study of beta chain features in type 1 diabetes. Study outcomes and limitations: Significant though moderate, a shortening of TCRB CDR3s appeared in all four CD4+ subsets of Type 1 diabetes patients.

This CDR3 comprises 13 residues. V lost 6 bases, J lost 9 bases, and 15 bases lay in between. Germline CDR1 and CDR2: MDHEN and SYDVKM. Material for sequencing was Tregs from blood. The sequence was collected from a man younger than 30 in good health. The gene calls are TRBV28 and TRBJ2-1, with D tentatively TRBD1 (6 bases). CDR3 nucleotides: TGTGCCAGCAGACCACAGGGTACGACTGAGCAGTTCTTC. As protein: CASRPQGTTEQFF.